Below, 32 T cell receptor beta chains from the same sample are listed, as sequenced in a study of cytomegalovirus exposure and HLA in healthy donors. Primers for the PCR totalled 60 Vbeta and 13 Jbeta. The method was immunoSEQ multiplex PCR; TCRdb's version includes in-frame clones alone and lacks a portion of them. The table lists around 150,000 clones, roughly 77% of them singletons, with 4.9% in the top ten. The sample was PBMCs. These receptors all come from a male donor in good health and CMV-seronegative.

The rearrangement uses TRBV5-1 and TRBJ1-5, with D maybe TRBD1 (6 bases). There are 16 residues in the CDR3. CDR1 and CDR2 from the germline V gene are SGHRS and YFSETQ. The V end was cut by 0 bases, the J end by 4 bases, with 14 bases between. The CDR3: CASSLEPYRENQPQHF. The CDR3 bases are TGCGCCAGCAGCTTGGAACCTTACAGGGAGAATCAGCCCCAGCATTTT.

The CDR3 is CASSVDVNFSGNTIYF. The CDR3 DNA follows: TGTGCCAGCAGCGTAGATGTGAACTTCTCTGGAAACACCATATATTTT. V is TRBV9 and J is TRBJ1-3; D ambiguous. The CDR3 contains 16 residues. V shed 0 bases and J shed 0 bases, with 10 bases lying between them. The germline V gene has CDR1 SGDLS and CDR2 YYNGEE.

The chain couples TRBV19 to TRBJ2-5, with 14 bases aligning to TRBD2. J lost 5 bases, V lost 8 bases, and 4 bases had no gene match. Germline CDR1 reads LNHDA; CDR2 reads SQIVND (reference sequence). The CDR3 has 14 residues. The CDR3 region is CASGGLAGAETQYF. CDR3 in DNA: TGTGCCAGTGGGGGACTAGCGGGGGCGGAGACCCAGTACTTC.

The gene calls are TRBV15 and TRBJ2-3; 9 nucleotides agree with TRBD2. CDR3 length: 17 amino acids. J lost 5 bases, V lost 0 bases, and 9 bases had no gene match. Per germline, CDR1 LNHNV and CDR2 YYDKDF (reference sequence). DNA for the CDR3: TGTGCCACCAGCAGAGATCAACCGCGGGGGGGACGAGATACGCAGTATTTT. It encodes CATSRDQPRGGRDTQYF.

The V and J genes are TRBV5-1 and TRBJ1-1; D is undetermined. The V end was cut by 4 bases, the J end by 1 base, with 14 bases between. The germline V gene encodes CDR1 SGHRS and CDR2 YFSETQ. The CDR3 is 15 amino acids. CDR3 DNA: TGCGCCAGCAGCCGTAATCTGGGAGGGAACACTGAAGCTTTCTTT. Residues: CASSRNLGGNTEAFF.

The V call is TRBV2, the J call TRBJ2-1; a possible D gene is TRBD1 (6 bases). The CDR3 has 13 residues. V lost 1 base and J lost 7, with 8 bases in between. CDR1 is SNHLY, CDR2 FYNNEI, per germline. The CDR3 DNA reads as TGTGCCAGCAGTGAAGACAGGGCAAATGAGCAGTTCTTC. It encodes CASSEDRANEQFF.

The chain employs TRBV5-1 and TRBJ1-2, with 12 bases that match TRBD1. Germline V gene data show CDR1 as SGHRS and CDR2 as YFSETQ. V trimming: 4 bases; J trimming: 8 bases; junction bases outside the gene matches: 6. This CDR3 has 14 residues. The CDR3 loop reads CASSLGQGAWGYTF. For the CDR3, the DNA is TGCGCCAGCAGCCTGGGACAGGGGGCTTGGGGCTACACCTTC.

The chain carries TRBV6-5 and TRBJ2-2; D gene ambiguous. Germline values: CDR1 MNHEY, CDR2 SVGAGI. Deletions cut 0 bases from V and 2 bases from J, with 10 bases between. CDR3 length: 16 residues. CDR3: CASSYSMSDNTGELFF. The CDR3 nucleotides are TGTGCCAGCAGTTACTCGATGTCAGATAACACCGGGGAGCTGTTTTTT.

This chain connects TRBV7-8 to TRBJ2-5; D might be TRBD1 (7 bases). This CDR3 is built from 17 residues. CDR1 SGHVS and CDR2 FQNEAQ come from the germline V gene. V was clipped by 1 base and J by 2 bases, with 17 bases between them. Here the CDR3 DNA reads TGTGCCAGCAGCTTAGGAGGTGCGGGACAGTCACAAGAGACCCAGTACTTC. It is translated as CASSLGGAGQSQETQYF.

This clone was recorded a few times. The J gene is TRBJ1-4, the V gene TRBV6-1; a possible D gene is TRBD1 (5 bases). The CDR3 loop spans 16 amino acids. CDR1 MNHNS and CDR2 SASEGT come from the germline V gene. Between the trimmed V and J ends, which lost 4 bases and 4 bases, there was a span of 16 bases. This CDR3 reads CASSVGINRRNEKLFF. The CDR3 region has the DNA TGTGCCAGCAGTGTAGGGATAAACAGGCGTAATGAAAAACTGTTTTTT.

The chain combines TRBV19 with TRBJ1-2; 8 positions match TRBD1. Per the germline V gene, CDR1 is LNHDA and CDR2 is SQIVND (reference sequence). CDR3 length: 15 residues. With 5 bases clipped from V and 7 bases from J, the junction kept 12 bases outside the gene matches. This CDR3 is CASSPRSRGLSGYTF. CDR3 nucleotides: TGTGCCAGTAGTCCTCGATCCAGGGGGCTGAGTGGCTACACCTTC. Full variable domain (missing parts from reference TRBV19 and TRBJ1-2): DGGITQSPKYLFRKEGQNVTLSCEQNLNHDAMYWYRQDPGQGLRLIYYSQIVNDFQKGDIAEGYSVSREKKESFPLTVTSAQKNPTAFYLCASSPRSRGLSGYTFGSGTRLTVV.

The table lists this clone with a count of one. This chain connects TRBV2 to TRBJ1-2; D may be TRBD1 (6 bases). CDR3 length: 15 residues. CDR1 and CDR2 (germline): SNHLY, FYNNEI. V lost 6 bases, J lost 4 bases, and 18 bases lay in between. The DNA of the CDR3 is TGTGCCAGCAGGGTTCTTTTGGGGGCGGGCTATGGCTACACCTTC. Protein sequence: CASRVLLGAGYGYTF.

V and J are TRBV27 and TRBJ2-1, with 12 bases matching TRBD2. CDR1 is MNHEY, CDR2 SMNVEV, per germline (reference sequence). V trimming: 6 bases; J trimming: 0 bases; junction bases outside the gene matches: 6. The CDR3 has 17 amino acids. The CDR3 nucleotides are TGTGCCAGCAGGATTACTAGCGGGGGGAGCTCCTACAATGAGCAGTTCTTC. It translates to CASRITSGGSSYNEQFF.

Concerning this clone: Other DNA sequences in this specimen translate into the identical CDR3. This chain joins TRBV2 and TRBJ2-7; D is possibly TRBD2 (6 bases). The V end lost 1 base, the J end lost 0 bases, and 13 bases lay between the germline ends. In germline, CDR1 is SNHLY, CDR2 FYNNEI. This CDR3 spans 16 amino acids. CDR3 nucleotides: TGTGCCAGCAGTGAAGGACTGGCGGGAACCTCCTACGAGCAGTACTTC. Translation: CASSEGLAGTSYEQYF.

This clone appeared a few times. The chain is built from TRBV7-8 and TRBJ2-1, with D tentatively TRBD2 (5 bases). Germline-derived CDR1 and CDR2 are SGHVS and FQNEAQ. The CDR3 runs 14 residues. V dropped 5 bases and J dropped 0 bases, with 8 bases sitting between them. CDR3 sequence: CASSAGLSYNEQFF. CDR3 nucleotide sequence: TGTGCCAGCAGCGCAGGACTCTCCTACAATGAGCAGTTCTTC. Variable domain in full (rest from reference TRBV7-8 and TRBJ2-1): GAGVSQSPRYKVAKRGQDVALRCDPISGHVSLFWYQQALGQGPEFLTYFQNEAQLDKSGLPSDRFFAERPEGSVSTLKIQRTQQEDSAVYLCASSAGLSYNEQFFGPGTRLTVL.

The chain combines TRBV6-5 with TRBJ2-7; 7 bases are a match to TRBD1. The CDR3 has 12 amino acids. Unmatched junction bases numbered 3, after V lost 4 bases and J lost 6 bases. CDR1 and CDR2 (germline): MNHEY, SVGAGI. This CDR3 reads CASSFRQGEQYF. In nucleotides, the CDR3 is TGTGCCAGCAGTTTCCGACAGGGCGAGCAGTACTTC.

The J gene is TRBJ2-3, the V gene TRBV9; 7 nucleotides align to TRBD1. Per the germline V gene, CDR1 is SGDLS and CDR2 is YYNGEE. This CDR3 is built from 15 residues. Trimming removed 3 bases from V and 1 base from J; junction bases left unmatched: 5. The CDR3 reads CASSATGIGTDTQYF. The CDR3 DNA reads as TGTGCCAGCAGCGCGACAGGGATCGGCACAGATACGCAGTATTTT.

This clone was recorded a few times. This chain connects TRBV19 to TRBJ2-1, with 7 bases matching TRBD1. This CDR3 comprises 14 residues. Germline CDR1 is LNHDA and CDR2 is SQIVND (reference sequence). J was trimmed by 4 bases and V by 9 bases; bases with no gene match: 9. CDR3 protein: CASSWGTDYNEQFF. As DNA, the CDR3 is TGTGCCAGCTCGTGGGGGACAGATTACAATGAGCAGTTCTTC.

This chain joins TRBV11-3 and TRBJ2-1, with D possibly TRBD1 on 5 matching bases. The V end was cut by 5 bases, the J end by 1 base, with 9 bases between. The germline V gene encodes CDR1 SGHNT and CDR2 YENEEA. This CDR3 spans 14 amino acids. CDR3 sequence reads: CASSRSGSYNEQFF. CDR3 sequence (DNA): TGTGCCAGCAGCCGCTCAGGGTCCTACAATGAGCAGTTCTTC. Based on the CDR3 plus reference TRBV11-3 and TRBJ2-1, the full variable domain is EAGVVQSPRYKIIEKKQPVAFWCNPISGHNTLYWYLQNLGQGPELLIRYENEEAVDDSQLPKDRFSAERLKGVDSTLKIQPAELGDSAVYLCASSRSGSYNEQFFGPGTRLTVL.

This clone was counted only a few times. The CDR3 DNA sequence: TGTGCCACCAGCCGTCAACAGGGGCGCGGGACACCACGGGGTGAGCAGTTCTTC. Translation gives CATSRQQGRGTPRGEQFF. This chain connects TRBV15 to TRBJ2-1, with D maybe TRBD1 (7 bases). The CDR3 length is 18 residues. Germline V gene data show CDR1 as LNHNV and CDR2 as YYDKDF (reference sequence). Trimming pared 5 bases from V and 9 bases from J, leaving 29 bases between.

This clone was picked up a small number of times. This chain connects TRBV2 to TRBJ2-3, with TRBD1 matching over 8 bases. Unmatched junction bases numbered 3, after V lost 2 bases and J lost 2 bases. This CDR3 comprises 15 residues. Germline loops: CDR1 SNHLY, CDR2 FYNNEI. The CDR3 DNA follows: TGTGCCAGCAGTGAACAGGGGGCAGCCACAGATACGCAGTATTTT. Its protein is CASSEQGAATDTQYF. The whole variable domain, remainder taken from reference TRBV2 and TRBJ2-3, is EPEVTQTPSHQVTQMGQEVILRCVPISNHLYFYWYRQILGQKVEFLVSFYNNEISEKSEIFDDQFSVERPDGSNFTLKIRSTKLEDSAMYFCASSEQGAATDTQYFGPGTRLTVL.

The J gene is TRBJ2-5, the V gene TRBV2; no clear D gene. In germline, CDR1 is SNHLY, CDR2 FYNNEI. The CDR3 has 13 amino acids. Trimming left V 1 base short and J 2 bases short, with 5 bases between. The CDR3 region is CASSEVPQETQYF. The CDR3 nucleotides read TGTGCCAGCAGTGAAGTTCCGCAAGAGACCCAGTACTTC.

The rearrangement joins TRBV27 to TRBJ1-2; D ambiguous. V gave up 2 bases and J gave up 6 bases, with 10 bases separating them. Germline CDR1 and CDR2: MNHEY and SMNVEV (reference sequence). CDR3 length: 13 amino acids. This CDR3 reads CASSLSITHGYTF. The CDR3 DNA sequence: TGTGCCAGCAGTTTAAGCATTACTCATGGCTACACCTTC.

The count of this clone is one. CDR3 in amino acids: CASSRAGTSGSYEQYF. In DNA, the CDR3 is TGTGCCAGCAGTCGGGCGGGGACTAGCGGCTCCTACGAGCAGTACTTC. The V call is TRBV27, the J call TRBJ2-7, with 11 bases identical to TRBD2. With 5 bases clipped from V and 0 bases from J, the junction kept 6 bases outside the gene matches. The CDR3 contains 16 residues. Germline V gene sequence: CDR1 MNHEY, CDR2 SMNVEV (reference sequence).

The sample holds one count of this clone. This chain links TRBV6-6 with TRBJ1-5; D gene uncertain. Trimming stripped 3 bases from V and 2 bases from J, with 8 bases between. Germline lookup yields CDR1 MNHNY and CDR2 SVGAGI (reference sequence). CDR3 length: 14 amino acids. The CDR3 loop reads CASSYGEGNQPQHF. Here the CDR3 DNA reads TGTGCCAGCAGTTATGGGGAGGGCAATCAGCCCCAGCATTTT.

The chain carries TRBV5-1 and TRBJ2-3, with TRBD2 matching 15 bases. V dropped 6 bases and J dropped 0; count of bases not matched to a gene: 8. The CDR3 totals 18 residues. CDR1 SGHRS and CDR2 YFSETQ come from the germline V gene. The CDR3 sequence is CASKPWTSGGGSTDTQYF. In nucleotides, the CDR3 is TGCGCCAGCAAGCCCTGGACTAGCGGGGGGGGGAGCACAGATACGCAGTATTTT.

The rearrangement joins TRBV7-9 to TRBJ1-1; weak D call: TRBD1 (6 bases). The germline gives CDR1 SEHNR, CDR2 FQNEAQ (reference sequence). V was shortened by 5 bases and J by 4 bases, with 11 bases between the two germline ends. The CDR3 is made up of 13 amino acids. The CDR3 sequence is CASSRTGITEAFF. The CDR3, as DNA: TGTGCCAGCAGCCGCACAGGGATCACTGAAGCTTTCTTT.

This clone has a handful of counts. The chain joins TRBV5-1 to TRBJ2-7; 9 bases are a match to TRBD1. V shed 3 bases, J shed 4 bases, and the junction held 11 bases outside the gene matches. This CDR3 is built from 16 residues. Germline V CDR1 and CDR2: SGHRS, YFSETQ. The CDR3 reads CASSSSTGTGKYEQYF. CDR3 nucleotides: TGCGCCAGCAGCTCTTCCACCGGGACAGGGAAGTACGAGCAGTACTTC.

The chain is built from TRBV7-3 and TRBJ2-7; D gene ambiguous. Germline V lookup: CDR1 SGHTA, CDR2 FQGTGA. Trimming took off 2 bases at V and 2 bases at J, with 10 bases between the two ends. The CDR3 contains 14 residues. The CDR3 region has the DNA TGTGCCAGCAGCTTAGGGCCCAGGCCCTACGAGCAGTACTTC. It specifies CASSLGPRPYEQYF.

The chain carries TRBV11-2 and TRBJ1-2, with D maybe TRBD1 (5 bases). Trimming took off 5 bases at V and 8 bases at J, with 18 bases between the two ends. CDR1 SGHAT and CDR2 FQNNGV come from the germline V gene. The CDR3 extends over 14 amino acids. This CDR3 is CASSISTAGQGYTF. In DNA form, the CDR3 reads TGTGCCAGCAGCATCTCTACGGCAGGGCAGGGCTACACCTTC. Full variable domain (missing parts from reference TRBV11-2 and TRBJ1-2): EAGVAQSPRYKIIEKRQSVAFWCNPISGHATLYWYQQILGQGPKLLIQFQNNGVVDDSQLPKDRFSAERLKGVDSTLKIQPAKLEDSAVYLCASSISTAGQGYTFGSGTRLTVV.

The chain is built from TRBV2 and TRBJ2-5; D may be TRBD2 (7 bases). The CDR3 is 13 amino acids. V lost 8 bases to trimming and J lost 4 bases, with 14 bases between them. Germline V gene sequence: CDR1 SNHLY, CDR2 FYNNEI. CDR3 bases: TGTGCCAGCGGTCTGGGAGGGGGAGAGACCCAGTACTTC. Amino acids: CASGLGGGETQYF.

This rearrangement joins TRBV5-1 to TRBJ2-1; 8 nucleotides agree with TRBD1. V gave up 4 bases and J gave up 7 bases; unmatched junction bases: 10. The CDR3 sequence is 15 residues long. Germline values: CDR1 SGHRS, CDR2 YFSETQ. The chain's CDR3 is CASSVGTGGWNEQFF. As DNA, the CDR3 is TGCGCCAGCAGCGTTGGGACAGGAGGCTGGAATGAGCAGTTCTTC.